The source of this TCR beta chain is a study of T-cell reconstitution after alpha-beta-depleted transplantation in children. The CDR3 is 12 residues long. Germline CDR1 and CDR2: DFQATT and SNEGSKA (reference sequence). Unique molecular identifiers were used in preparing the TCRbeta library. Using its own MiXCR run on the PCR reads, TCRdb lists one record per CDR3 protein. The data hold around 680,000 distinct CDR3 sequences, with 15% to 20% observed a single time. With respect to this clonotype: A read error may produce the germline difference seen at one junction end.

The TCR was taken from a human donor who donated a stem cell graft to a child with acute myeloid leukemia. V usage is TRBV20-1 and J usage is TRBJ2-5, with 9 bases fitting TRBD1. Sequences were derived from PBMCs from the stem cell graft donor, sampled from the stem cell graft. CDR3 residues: CSAFRDRETQCF. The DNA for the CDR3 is TGCAGTGCTTTCCGGGACAGGGAGACCCAGTGCTTC.